This T cell receptor beta chain was observed in a study of T cells after posttransplantation cyclophosphamide. The CDR3 is made up of 16 amino acids. Germline V gene sequence: CDR1 SGHVS, CDR2 FNYEAQ. V shed 1 base, J shed 0 bases, and the junction held 3 bases outside the gene matches. TCRdb's copy holds only in-frame clones and misses some; the assay was immunoSEQ multiplex PCR. The table lists under 45,000 clones, with no singletons. Findings and caveats of the study: Donor CD8+ memory clones often dominated recipient blood repertoires at later times. TRB clonality was highly associated with recipient CMV seropositivity and reactivation. Skin or GI-infiltrating T cells shared few TRB sequences with blood.

This clone has at least ten counts. Its antigen is not known. This receptor was taken from a woman between 45 and 65 years old in good health and a related stem cell transplant donor. Sequenced material: PBMCs. This rearrangement joins TRBV7-6 to TRBJ2-3; 8 positions match TRBD2. The CDR3 DNA follows: TGTGCCAGCAGCTTAGAGATAGCGGGAAGCACAGATACGCAGTATTTT. Its protein is CASSLEIAGSTDTQYF.